The rows below give T cell receptor beta chains drawn from one sample of a study of human T cells and chemical hapten exposure. TCRdb redid the calling of the RACE reads with MiXCR, one entry per CDR3 protein. This sample yields approximately 80,000 distinct CDR3 sequences, of which about 10% are seen a single time; approximately 4.7% belongs to the top ten. The specimen comprised whole blood, sampled in connection with sensitization to the hapten diphenylcyclopropenone (DPC). These receptors were collected from a woman between 50 and 59 years old with alopecia areata. Some clones in this sample may be carry-over from other donors' samples. Each CDR3 is given without its conserved first and last residue.

cdr3_aa: ASSSPGLAGVSTDTQY
cdr3_length: 16
v_call: TRBV11-2

cdr3_aa: ASSPQYRGETQY
cdr3_length: 12
v_call: TRBV3-1

cdr3_aa: SVGSLAGVRAYEQY
cdr3_length: 14
v_call: TRBV29-1

cdr3_aa: ASSLRTGTNTEAF
cdr3_length: 13
v_call: TRBV18

cdr3_aa: ASSPTGYNEQF
cdr3_length: 11
v_call: TRBV18

cdr3_aa: ASSLSALAGGFETQY
cdr3_length: 15
v_call: TRBV7-4

cdr3_aa: ASSFDSYTEAF
cdr3_length: 11
v_call: TRBV18

cdr3_aa: ASSTRTPANYGYT
cdr3_length: 13
v_call: TRBV6-5

cdr3_aa: SARAGTGFPF
cdr3_length: 10
v_call: TRBV20-1

cdr3_aa: ATSRKVNTEAF
cdr3_length: 11
v_call: TRBV15

cdr3_aa: ASSQDWATSGRNEQF
cdr3_length: 15
v_call: TRBV4-2

cdr3_aa: ASSKGLAARRSYNEQF
cdr3_length: 16
v_call: TRBV7-6

cdr3_aa: ASSPKLTGYGYT
cdr3_length: 12
v_call: TRBV27

cdr3_aa: ASSWGQGTYGYT
cdr3_length: 12
v_call: TRBV7-9

cdr3_aa: ASSSRGAQY
cdr3_length: 9
v_call: TRBV28

cdr3_aa: ASSEFLGQNVYEQY
cdr3_length: 14
v_call: TRBV10-1

cdr3_aa: ASSTFTDTQY
cdr3_length: 10
v_call: TRBV7-2

cdr3_aa: ASSFGRQTYGYT
cdr3_length: 12
v_call: TRBV12-3/TRBV12-4

cdr3_aa: ASSQAQGTEAF
cdr3_length: 11
v_call: TRBV3-1

cdr3_aa: ASSYGQGRLKGYT
cdr3_length: 13
v_call: TRBV6-5

cdr3_aa: AISEGSYEQY
cdr3_length: 10
v_call: TRBV10-3

cdr3_aa: ASSPPTGTEDYT
cdr3_length: 12
v_call: TRBV18

cdr3_aa: ASSHHTGELF
cdr3_length: 10
v_call: TRBV3-1

cdr3_aa: ASTVDRYYNEQF
cdr3_length: 12
v_call: TRBV4-1

cdr3_aa: ASISSPGELF
cdr3_length: 10
v_call: TRBV28

cdr3_aa: ASSWGGETQY
cdr3_length: 10
v_call: TRBV12-3/TRBV12-4

cdr3_aa: ASKLIPTGEQY
cdr3_length: 11
v_call: TRBV12-3/TRBV12-4

cdr3_aa: ASSTAGFVQETQY
cdr3_length: 13
v_call: TRBV7-8

cdr3_aa: SASLRTGDLKDTDTQY
cdr3_length: 16
v_call: TRBV20-1

cdr3_aa: ASSPGGGTDTQY
cdr3_length: 12
v_call: TRBV27

cdr3_aa: AWSWGSGSYEQY
cdr3_length: 12
v_call: TRBV30

cdr3_aa: ASSPRGKGAGHEQY
cdr3_length: 14
v_call: TRBV28

cdr3_aa: ASSRTGTEVTIY
cdr3_length: 12
v_call: TRBV11-2

cdr3_aa: SDWGGLRTEAF
cdr3_length: 11
v_call: TRBV29-1

cdr3_aa: ATSESGAVTDTQY
cdr3_length: 13
v_call: TRBV24-1

cdr3_aa: ASRTVGAGANVLT
cdr3_length: 13
v_call: TRBV27

cdr3_aa: AWSFQEYNEQF
cdr3_length: 11
v_call: TRBV30

cdr3_aa: ASSPSGTVSGNTIY
cdr3_length: 14
v_call: TRBV18

cdr3_aa: ASSPASQGRGYGYT
cdr3_length: 14
v_call: TRBV18